Sequencing of this T cell receptor beta chain was carried out in a study of OX40 agonist ivuxolimab in advanced cancers. The CDR3 sequence is 15 residues long. Per the germline V gene, CDR1 is SQVTM and CDR2 is ANQGSEA. The V gene end was trimmed by 6 bases and the J gene end by 3 bases; junction bases not matched to a gene: 5. This clone showed up just a few times. Peripheral blood came from all dose cohorts at three timepoints. Sequenced by immunoSEQ multiplex PCR; TCRdb stores in-frame clones only, minus some. The sample carries 55,000 to 65,000 clones, 82% recorded once. The TCR sequence derives from an adult with an advanced solid tumor such as melanoma, head and neck, liver or kidney cancer. The genes are TRBV29-1 and TRBJ2-6, with 10 bases identical to TRBD1. Sample: CD4+ or CD8+ T cells sorted from blood, taken in a trial of the OX40 agonist ivuxolimab. The CDR3 DNA sequence: TGCAGCGTCGGGACAGGGGTGTATGGGGCCAACGTCCTGACTTTC. Translating it yields CSVGTGVYGANVLTF.